This note documents a single T cell receptor beta chain sequence. Selected positively for CCR7 and CD45RO-negative, naive CD8 cells excluded terminally differentiated effector memory CD45RA+ cells. Trimming pared 4 bases from V and 2 bases from J, leaving 12 bases between. Germline CDR1 MGHRA, CDR2 YSYEKL. This CDR3 has 14 residues. This specimen comes from a study of shared clonotypes between healthy human individuals. Study-wide background: Donors had three CD4 naive, three CD4 memory, two CD8 naive and one CD8 memory plate apiece.

Clones were read by immunoSEQ multiplex PCR, and TCRdb kept only the in-frame ones, dropping some. The data contain around 2.1 million clones, about 93% of them singletons. The specimen sequenced was naive CD8+ T cells from PBMCs. The sequence was obtained from a man between 18 and 29 years old in good health. Some clones in this sample may be carry-over from other donors' samples. The V gene is TRBV4-1, the J gene TRBJ2-7; TRBD2 is a possible D gene (6 bases). CDR3 in DNA: TGCGCCAGCAGCCCACTCCCGGGGGCCTACGAGCAGTACTTC. Translating gives CASSPLPGAYEQYF.